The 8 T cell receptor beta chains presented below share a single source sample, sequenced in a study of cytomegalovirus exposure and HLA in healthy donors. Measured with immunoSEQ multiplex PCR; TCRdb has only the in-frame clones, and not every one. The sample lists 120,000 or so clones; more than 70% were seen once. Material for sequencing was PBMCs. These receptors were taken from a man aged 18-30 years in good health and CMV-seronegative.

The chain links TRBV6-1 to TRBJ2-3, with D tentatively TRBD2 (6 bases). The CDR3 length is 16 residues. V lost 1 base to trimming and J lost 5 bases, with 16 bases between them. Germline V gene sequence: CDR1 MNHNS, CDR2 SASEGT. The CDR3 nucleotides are TGTGCCAGCAGTGAAGGACTAGGCCGGATGGGAGATACGCAGTATTTT. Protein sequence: CASSEGLGRMGDTQYF.

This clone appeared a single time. In DNA, the CDR3 is TGTGCCAGCAGCGGTGACAGGGGGCACCAAGAGACCCAGTACTTC. Protein sequence: CASSGDRGHQETQYF. This sequence joins TRBV7-6 and TRBJ2-5; 10 nucleotides match TRBD1. This CDR3 comprises 15 residues. The V gene end was trimmed by 5 bases and the J gene end by 0 bases; junction bases not matched to a gene: 3. The V gene's germline CDR1 is SGHVS and CDR2 FNYEAQ.

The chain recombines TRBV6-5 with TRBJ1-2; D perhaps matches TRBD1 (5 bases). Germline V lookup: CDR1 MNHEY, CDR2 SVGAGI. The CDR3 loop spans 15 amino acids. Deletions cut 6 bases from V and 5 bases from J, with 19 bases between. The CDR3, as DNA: TGTGCCAGCAGGGGGGGACCAACTTTCATTTATGGCTACACCTTC. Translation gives CASRGGPTFIYGYTF.

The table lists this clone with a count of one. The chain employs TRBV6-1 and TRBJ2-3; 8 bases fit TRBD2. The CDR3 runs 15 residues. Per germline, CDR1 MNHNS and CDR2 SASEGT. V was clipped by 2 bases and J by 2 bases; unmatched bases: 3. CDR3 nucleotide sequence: TGTGCCAGCAGTGAATTTAGCGGGACCACAGATACGCAGTATTTT. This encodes CASSEFSGTTDTQYF.

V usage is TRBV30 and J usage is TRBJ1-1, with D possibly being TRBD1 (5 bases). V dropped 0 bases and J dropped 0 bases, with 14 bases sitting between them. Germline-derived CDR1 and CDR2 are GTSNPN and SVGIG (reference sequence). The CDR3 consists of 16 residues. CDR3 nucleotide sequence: TGTGCCTGGAGTGTATTAGGACAAACCATGAACACTGAAGCTTTCTTT. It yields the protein CAWSVLGQTMNTEAFF.

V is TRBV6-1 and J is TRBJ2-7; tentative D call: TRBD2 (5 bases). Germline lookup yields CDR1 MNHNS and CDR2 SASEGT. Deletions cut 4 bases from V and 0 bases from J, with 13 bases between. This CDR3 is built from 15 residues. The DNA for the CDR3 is TGTGCCAGCAGTGCGCCGGGGTCGAGCTCCTACGAGCAGTACTTC. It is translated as CASSAPGSSSYEQYF.

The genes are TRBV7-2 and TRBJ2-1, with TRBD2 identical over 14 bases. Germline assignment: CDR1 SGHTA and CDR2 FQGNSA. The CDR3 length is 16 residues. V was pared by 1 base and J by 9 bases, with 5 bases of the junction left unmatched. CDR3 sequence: CASSLGLAGGLGEQFF. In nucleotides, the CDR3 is TGTGCCAGCAGCTTAGGACTAGCGGGGGGGCTAGGTGAGCAGTTCTTC. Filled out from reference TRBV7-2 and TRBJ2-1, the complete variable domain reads GAGVSQSPSNKVTEKGKDVELRCDPISGHTALYWYRQSLGQGLEFLIYFQGNSAPDKSGLPSDRFSAERTGGSVSTLTIQRTQQEDSAVYLCASSLGLAGGLGEQFFGPGTRLTVL.

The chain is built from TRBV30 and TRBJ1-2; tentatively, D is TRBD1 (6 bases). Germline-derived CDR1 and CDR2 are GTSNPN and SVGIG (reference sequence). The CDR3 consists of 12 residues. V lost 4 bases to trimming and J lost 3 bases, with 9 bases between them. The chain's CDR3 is CAWKDSYYGYTF. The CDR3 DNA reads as TGTGCCTGGAAGGACAGCTACTATGGCTACACCTTC. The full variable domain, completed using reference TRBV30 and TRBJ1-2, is SQTIHQWPATLVQPVGSPLSLECTVEGTSNPNLYWYRQAAGRGLQLLFYSVGIGQISSEVPQNLSASRPQDRQFILSSKKLLLSDSGFYLCAWKDSYYGYTFGSGTRLTVV.